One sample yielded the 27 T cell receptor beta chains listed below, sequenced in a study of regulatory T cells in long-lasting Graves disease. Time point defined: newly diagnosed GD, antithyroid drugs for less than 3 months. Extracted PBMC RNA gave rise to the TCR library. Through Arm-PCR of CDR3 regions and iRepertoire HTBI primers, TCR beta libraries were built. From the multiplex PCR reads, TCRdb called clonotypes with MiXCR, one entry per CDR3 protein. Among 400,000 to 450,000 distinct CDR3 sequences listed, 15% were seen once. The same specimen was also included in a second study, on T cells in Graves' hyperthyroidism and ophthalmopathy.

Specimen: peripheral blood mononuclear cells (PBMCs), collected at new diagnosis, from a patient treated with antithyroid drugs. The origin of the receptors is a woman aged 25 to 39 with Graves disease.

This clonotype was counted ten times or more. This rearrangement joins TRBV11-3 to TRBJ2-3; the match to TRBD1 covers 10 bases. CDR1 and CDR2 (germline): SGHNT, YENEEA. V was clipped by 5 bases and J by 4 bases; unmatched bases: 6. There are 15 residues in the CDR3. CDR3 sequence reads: CASSPRTGGPDTQYF. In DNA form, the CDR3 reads TGTGCCAGCAGCCCACGGACAGGGGGTCCAGATACGCAGTATTTT.

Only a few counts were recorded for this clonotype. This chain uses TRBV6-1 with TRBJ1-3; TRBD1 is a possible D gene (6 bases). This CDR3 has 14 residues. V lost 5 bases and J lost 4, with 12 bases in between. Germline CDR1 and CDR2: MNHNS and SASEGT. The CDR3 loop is CASSTGLRGNTIYF. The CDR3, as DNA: TGTGCCAGCAGTACAGGGTTGAGAGGAAACACCATATATTTT.

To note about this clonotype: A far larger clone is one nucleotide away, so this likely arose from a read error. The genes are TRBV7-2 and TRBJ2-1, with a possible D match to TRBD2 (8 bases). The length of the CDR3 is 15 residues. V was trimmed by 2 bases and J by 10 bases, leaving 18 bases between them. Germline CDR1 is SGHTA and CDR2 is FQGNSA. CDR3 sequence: CASSLSGGGSYEQFF. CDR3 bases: TGTGCCAGCAGCTTATCGGGAGGGGGCTCCTACGAGCAGTTCTTC. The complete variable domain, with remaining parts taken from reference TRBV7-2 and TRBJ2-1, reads GAGVSQSPSNKVTEKGKDVELRCDPISGHTALYWYRQSLGQGLEFLIYFQGNSAPDKSGLPSDRFSAERTGGSVSTLTIQRTQQEDSAVYLCASSLSGGGSYEQFFGPGTRLTVL.

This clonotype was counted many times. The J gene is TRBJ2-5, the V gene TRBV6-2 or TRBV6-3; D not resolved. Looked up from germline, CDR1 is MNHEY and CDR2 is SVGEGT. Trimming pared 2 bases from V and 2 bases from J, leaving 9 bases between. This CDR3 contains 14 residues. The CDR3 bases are TGTGCCAGCAGTTACCGGTGGGAACAAGAGACCCAGTACTTC. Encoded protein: CASSYRWEQETQYF.

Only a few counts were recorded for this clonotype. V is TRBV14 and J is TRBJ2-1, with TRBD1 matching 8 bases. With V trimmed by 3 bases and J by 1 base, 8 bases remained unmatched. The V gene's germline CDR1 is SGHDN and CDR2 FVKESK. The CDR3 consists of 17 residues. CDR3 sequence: CASSQAGQGKSYNEQFF. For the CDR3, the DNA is TGTGCCAGCAGCCAGGCTGGACAGGGAAAGTCCTACAATGAGCAGTTCTTC. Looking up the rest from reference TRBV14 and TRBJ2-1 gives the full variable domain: EAGVTQFPSHSVIEKGQTVTLRCDPISGHDNLYWYRRVMGKEIKFLLHFVKESKQDESGMPNNRFLAERTGGTYSTLKVQPAELEDSGVYFCASSQAGQGKSYNEQFFGPGTRLTVL.

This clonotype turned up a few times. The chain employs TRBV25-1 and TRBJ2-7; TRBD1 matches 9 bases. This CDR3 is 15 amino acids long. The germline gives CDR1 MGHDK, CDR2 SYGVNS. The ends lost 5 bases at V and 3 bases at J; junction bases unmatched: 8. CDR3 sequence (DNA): TGTGCCAGCAGTCCTACCGGGACAGGGATCTACGAGCAGTACTTC. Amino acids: CASSPTGTGIYEQYF.

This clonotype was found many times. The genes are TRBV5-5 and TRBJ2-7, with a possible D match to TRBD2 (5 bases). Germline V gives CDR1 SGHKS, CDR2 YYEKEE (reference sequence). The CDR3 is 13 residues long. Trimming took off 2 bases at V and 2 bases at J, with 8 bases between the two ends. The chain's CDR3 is CASSFTGTYEQYF. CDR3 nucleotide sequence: TGTGCCAGCAGCTTTACCGGGACCTACGAGCAGTACTTC.

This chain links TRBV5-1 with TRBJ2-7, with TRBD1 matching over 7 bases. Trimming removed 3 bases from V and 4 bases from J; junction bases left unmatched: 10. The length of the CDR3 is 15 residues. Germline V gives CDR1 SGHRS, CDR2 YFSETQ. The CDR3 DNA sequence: TGCGCCAGCAGCTGGAGACCGGGACAGCTATACGAGCAGTACTTC. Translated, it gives CASSWRPGQLYEQYF.

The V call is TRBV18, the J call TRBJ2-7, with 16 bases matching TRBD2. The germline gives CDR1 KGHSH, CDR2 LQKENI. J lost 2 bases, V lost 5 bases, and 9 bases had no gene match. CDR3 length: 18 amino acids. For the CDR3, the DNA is TGTGCCAGCTCATGGGGACTAGCGGGAGGGGCCGGCCCCTACGAGCAGTACTTC. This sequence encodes CASSWGLAGGAGPYEQYF.

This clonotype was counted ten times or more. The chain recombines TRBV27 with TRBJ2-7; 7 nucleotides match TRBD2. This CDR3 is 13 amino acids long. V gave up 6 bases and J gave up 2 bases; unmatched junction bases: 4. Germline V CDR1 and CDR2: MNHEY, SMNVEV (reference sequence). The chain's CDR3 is CASSPGLPYEQYF. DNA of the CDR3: TGTGCCAGCAGCCCGGGACTACCCTACGAGCAGTACTTC.

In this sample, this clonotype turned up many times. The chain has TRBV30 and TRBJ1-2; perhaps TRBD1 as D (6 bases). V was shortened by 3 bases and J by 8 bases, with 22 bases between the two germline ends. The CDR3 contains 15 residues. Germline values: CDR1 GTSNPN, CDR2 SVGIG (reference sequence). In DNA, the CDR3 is TGTGCCTGGAGCACACTCCCCACAGGGACTGGCGGCTACACCTTC. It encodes CAWSTLPTGTGGYTF.

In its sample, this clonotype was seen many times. The CDR3 spells CASSLEGRTSGRTYLEQYF. CDR3 bases: TGCGCCAGCAGCTTGGAGGGGAGAACTAGCGGGAGGACGTATCTCGAGCAGTACTTC. V and J are TRBV5-1 and TRBJ2-7; 12 bases are a match to TRBD2. V trimming: 0 bases; J trimming: 6 bases; junction bases outside the gene matches: 16. Germline values: CDR1 SGHRS, CDR2 YFSETQ. The CDR3 loop spans 19 amino acids.

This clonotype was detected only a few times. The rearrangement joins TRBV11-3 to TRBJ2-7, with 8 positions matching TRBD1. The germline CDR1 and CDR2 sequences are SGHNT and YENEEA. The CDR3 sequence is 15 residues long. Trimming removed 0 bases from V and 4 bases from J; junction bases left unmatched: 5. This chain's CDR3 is CASSLEDRVLYEQYF. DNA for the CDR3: TGTGCCAGCAGCTTAGAGGACAGGGTCCTTTACGAGCAGTACTTC. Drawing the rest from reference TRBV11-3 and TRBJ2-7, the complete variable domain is EAGVVQSPRYKIIEKKQPVAFWCNPISGHNTLYWYLQNLGQGPELLIRYENEEAVDDSQLPKDRFSAERLKGVDSTLKIQPAELGDSAVYLCASSLEDRVLYEQYFGPGTRLTVT.

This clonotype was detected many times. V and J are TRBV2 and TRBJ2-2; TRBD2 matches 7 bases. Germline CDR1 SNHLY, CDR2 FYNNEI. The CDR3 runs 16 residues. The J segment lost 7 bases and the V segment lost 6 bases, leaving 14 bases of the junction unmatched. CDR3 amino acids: CASRAQAGAWGGELFF. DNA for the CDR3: TGTGCCAGCAGAGCCCAGGCGGGAGCATGGGGCGGGGAGCTGTTTTTT.

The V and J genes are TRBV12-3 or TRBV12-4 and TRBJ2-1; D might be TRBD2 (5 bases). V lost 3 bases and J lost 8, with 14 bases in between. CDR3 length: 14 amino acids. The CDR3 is CASSLSGPFHEQFF. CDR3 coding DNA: TGTGCCAGCAGTTTGAGCGGTCCATTCCATGAGCAGTTCTTC.

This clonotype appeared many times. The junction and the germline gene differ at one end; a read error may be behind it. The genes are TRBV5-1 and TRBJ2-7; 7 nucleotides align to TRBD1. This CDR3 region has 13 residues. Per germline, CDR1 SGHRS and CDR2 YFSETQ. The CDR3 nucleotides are TGTGCCAGCAGTCCGGGACAGATCTACGAGCAGTACTTC. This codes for CASSPGQIYEQYF.

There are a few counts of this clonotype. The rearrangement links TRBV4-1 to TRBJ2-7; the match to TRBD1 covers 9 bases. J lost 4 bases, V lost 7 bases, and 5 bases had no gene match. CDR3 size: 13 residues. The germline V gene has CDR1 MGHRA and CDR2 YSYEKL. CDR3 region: CASKRDRDYEQYF. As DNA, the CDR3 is TGCGCCAGCAAAAGGGACAGGGATTACGAGCAGTACTTC.

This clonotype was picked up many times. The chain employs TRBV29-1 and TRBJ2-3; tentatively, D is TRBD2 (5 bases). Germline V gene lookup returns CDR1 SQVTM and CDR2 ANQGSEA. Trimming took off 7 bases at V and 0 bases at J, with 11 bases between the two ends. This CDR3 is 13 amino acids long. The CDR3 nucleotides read TGCAGCGCCGTGGGAGCTAGCACAGATACGCAGTATTTT. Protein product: CSAVGASTDTQYF.

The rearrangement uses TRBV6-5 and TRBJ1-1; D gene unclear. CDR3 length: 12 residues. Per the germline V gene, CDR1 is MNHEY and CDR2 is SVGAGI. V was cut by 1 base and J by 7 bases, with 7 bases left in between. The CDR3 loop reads CASSYWHFEAFF. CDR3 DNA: TGTGCCAGCAGTTACTGGCATTTTGAAGCTTTCTTT.

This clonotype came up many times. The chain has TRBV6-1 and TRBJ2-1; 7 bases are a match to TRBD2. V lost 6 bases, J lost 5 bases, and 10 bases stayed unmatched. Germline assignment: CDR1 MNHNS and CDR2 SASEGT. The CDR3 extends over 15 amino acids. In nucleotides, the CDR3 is TGTGCCAGCAGCCCCGGACTAGTTTGGAACAATGAGCAGTTCTTC. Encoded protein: CASSPGLVWNNEQFF.

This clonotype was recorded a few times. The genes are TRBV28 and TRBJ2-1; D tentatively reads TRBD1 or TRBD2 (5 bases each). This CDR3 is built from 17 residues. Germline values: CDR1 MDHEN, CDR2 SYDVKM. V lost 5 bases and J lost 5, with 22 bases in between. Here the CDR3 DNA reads TGTGCCAGCAGTCCCGATCCGCCCCGGGACGGGCACAATGAGCAGTTCTTC. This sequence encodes CASSPDPPRDGHNEQFF.

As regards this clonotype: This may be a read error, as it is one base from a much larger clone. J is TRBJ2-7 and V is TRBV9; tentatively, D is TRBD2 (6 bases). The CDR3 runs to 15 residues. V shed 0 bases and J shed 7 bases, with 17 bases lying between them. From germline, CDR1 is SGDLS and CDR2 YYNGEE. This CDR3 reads CASSVGVSGGNEQYF. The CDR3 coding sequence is TGTGCCAGCAGCGTAGGAGTTAGCGGTGGCAATGAGCAGTACTTC.

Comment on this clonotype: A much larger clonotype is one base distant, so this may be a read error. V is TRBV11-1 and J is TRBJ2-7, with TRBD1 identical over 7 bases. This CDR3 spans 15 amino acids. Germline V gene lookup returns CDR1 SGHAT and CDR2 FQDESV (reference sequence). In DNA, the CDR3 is TGTGCCAGCAGCCGCGGTTTGGACAGGACCTACGAGAAGTACTTC. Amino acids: CASSRGLDRTYEKYF.

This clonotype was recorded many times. The DNA of the CDR3 is TGCAGTGCTAGAGGGCCGGACAGCTACGAGCAGTACTTC. Translated: CSARGPDSYEQYF. This chain joins TRBV20-1 and TRBJ2-7; D possibly corresponds to TRBD1 (6 bases). CDR1 is DFQATT, CDR2 SNEGSKA, per germline (reference sequence). The CDR3 has 13 residues. Trimming took off 1 base at V and 3 bases at J, with 10 bases between the two ends.

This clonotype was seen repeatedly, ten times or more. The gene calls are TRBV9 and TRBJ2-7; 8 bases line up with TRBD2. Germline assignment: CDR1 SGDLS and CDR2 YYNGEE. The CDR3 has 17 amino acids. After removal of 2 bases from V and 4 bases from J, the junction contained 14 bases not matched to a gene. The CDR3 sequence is CASSVAAGENYGYEQYF. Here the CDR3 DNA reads TGTGCCAGCAGCGTCGCAGCGGGAGAAAATTATGGGTACGAGCAGTACTTC.

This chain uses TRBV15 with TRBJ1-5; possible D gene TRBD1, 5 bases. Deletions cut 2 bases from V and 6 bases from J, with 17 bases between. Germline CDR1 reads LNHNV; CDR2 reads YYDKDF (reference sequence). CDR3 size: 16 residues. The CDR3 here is CATSRNRGPAGQPQHF. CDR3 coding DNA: TGTGCCACCAGCAGAAACCGGGGCCCAGCCGGTCAGCCCCAGCATTTT.

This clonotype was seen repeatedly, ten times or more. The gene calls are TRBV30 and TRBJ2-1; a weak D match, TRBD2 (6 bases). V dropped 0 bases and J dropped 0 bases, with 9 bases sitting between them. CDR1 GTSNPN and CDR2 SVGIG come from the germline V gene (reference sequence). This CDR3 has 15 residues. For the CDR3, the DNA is TGTGCCTGGAGTGTGGACGGGAGCTCCTACAATGAGCAGTTCTTC. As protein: CAWSVDGSSYNEQFF.